Following are 29 T cell receptor beta chains from one sample sequenced in a study of neurological immune-mediated disorders. TCRdb independently ran MiXCR on the 5' RACE reads; one entry per CDR3 protein. The table shows roughly 80,000 distinct CDR3 sequences, with roughly 17% occurring only once. Sequencing used PBMCs. The source of these receptors is a woman aged 40 to 50 in good health.

This clonotype was seen many times. The chain joins TRBV6-4 to TRBJ2-2, with TRBD2 as a possible D gene (6 bases). The germline gives CDR1 MRHNA, CDR2 SNTAGT. This CDR3 is 14 amino acids long. The germline V and J ends were trimmed by 3 bases and 3 bases, with 8 bases remaining between them. DNA for the CDR3: TGTGCCAGCAGTGAATCGGGGGACACCGGGGAGCTGTTTTTT. Its protein is CASSESGDTGELFF.

This clonotype was seen repeatedly, ten times or more. The rearrangement links TRBV28 to TRBJ2-1, with TRBD2 as a possible D gene (7 bases). The CDR3 has 14 residues. Per germline, CDR1 MDHEN and CDR2 SYDVKM. V lost 8 bases and J lost 7, with 18 bases in between. The CDR3 bases are TGTGCCAGCGGGAGGGGGGGCTTTTCAAATGAGCAGTTCTTC. It is translated as CASGRGGFSNEQFF.

This clonotype was counted at least ten times. The chain is built from TRBV6-2 or TRBV6-3 and TRBJ1-1, with D perhaps TRBD1 (5 bases). The ends were cut back, 7 bases at V and 2 bases at J, with 14 bases in the middle. Per the germline V gene, CDR1 is MNHEY and CDR2 is SVGEGT. This CDR3 spans 14 amino acids. The CDR3 loop is CASTWGRSNTEAFF. For the CDR3, the DNA is TGTGCCAGCACCTGGGGACGGTCAAACACTGAAGCTTTCTTT.

The table lists this clonotype with many counts. The genes are TRBV20-1 and TRBJ1-5, with a tentative D call TRBD1 (6 bases). Germline V gene sequence: CDR1 DFQATT, CDR2 SNEGSKA (reference sequence). This CDR3 has 13 residues. The germline V and J ends were trimmed by 1 base and 6 bases, with 10 bases remaining between them. CDR3 loop: CSARAGARQPQHF. In nucleotides, the CDR3 is TGCAGTGCTAGAGCGGGGGCCCGTCAGCCCCAGCATTTT.

The sample holds many counts of this clonotype. The gene calls are TRBV5-6 and TRBJ2-3; D unclear. With 0 bases removed from V and 3 bases from J, the gap between germline ends came to 5 bases. The CDR3 runs 13 residues. Germline V CDR1 and CDR2: SGHDT, YYEEEE. CDR3 protein: CASSLERTDTQYF. The CDR3 bases are TGTGCCAGCAGCTTGGAAAGGACAGATACGCAGTATTTT.

This clonotype was observed at least ten times. V and J are TRBV7-9 and TRBJ1-4; 7 nucleotides agree with TRBD1. V dropped 5 bases and J dropped 7; count of bases not matched to a gene: 7. Germline values: CDR1 SEHNR, CDR2 FQNEAQ (reference sequence). The CDR3 has 14 amino acids. CDR3 nucleotide sequence: TGTGCCAGCAGCCAGGGACAGCAAGGTGAAAAACTGTTTTTT. Protein sequence: CASSQGQQGEKLFF.

This clonotype was seen at least ten times. The CDR3 DNA reads as TGTGCCAGCAGTTTGACAGGACCGAACACTGAAGCTTTCTTT. Its protein is CASSLTGPNTEAFF. The rearrangement uses TRBV6-2 or TRBV6-3 and TRBJ1-1; a possible D gene is TRBD1 (6 bases). Germline CDR1 reads MNHEY; CDR2 reads SVGEGT. The CDR3 loop spans 14 amino acids. The V end was cut by 4 bases, the J end by 1 base, with 10 bases between.

This clonotype has only a few counts. The chain recombines TRBV20-1 with TRBJ2-5, with 9 bases matching TRBD2. CDR3 length: 14 residues. V dropped 5 bases and J dropped 4; count of bases not matched to a gene: 8. Germline loops: CDR1 DFQATT, CDR2 SNEGSKA (reference sequence). The CDR3 DNA follows: TGCAGTGCTGCGGGGGGGGCCCAGGGAGAGACCCAGTACTTC. Protein: CSAAGGAQGETQYF.

The chain employs TRBV6-6 and TRBJ2-1; D might be TRBD1 (5 bases). This CDR3 region has 15 residues. Trimming left V 7 bases short and J 0 bases short, with 13 bases between. Germline V CDR1 and CDR2: MNHNY, SVGAGI (reference sequence). The CDR3 sequence: CASNDRINSYNEQFF. CDR3 DNA: TGTGCCAGCAACGACAGAATCAACTCCTACAATGAGCAGTTCTTC.

This clonotype was counted many times. CDR3 sequence (DNA): TGTGCCAGCTCACTACGGTACAATGAGCAGTTCTTC. Residues: CASSLRYNEQFF. The V call is TRBV18, the J call TRBJ2-1; unclear D gene. Germline assignment: CDR1 KGHSH and CDR2 LQKENI. Trimming shortened V by 4 bases and J by 4 bases, and 5 bases separated the two germline ends. CDR3 length: 12 amino acids.

The table lists this clonotype with many counts. CDR3 amino acids: CASSTWTGGTYGYTF. CDR3 bases: TGTGCCAGCAGCACCTGGACAGGCGGGACCTATGGCTACACCTTC. The genes are TRBV7-2 and TRBJ1-2; 7 bases map to TRBD1. This CDR3 is 15 amino acids long. J gave up 4 bases and V 5 bases, and 10 bases lay outside the gene matches. CDR1 and CDR2 (germline): SGHTA, FQGNSA.

This clonotype was found many times. The rearrangement uses TRBV9 and TRBJ2-1, with 12 bases fitting TRBD2. This CDR3 spans 17 amino acids. V was clipped by 2 bases and J by 9 bases; unmatched bases: 12. Germline loops: CDR1 SGDLS, CDR2 YYNGEE. The CDR3: CASSVASGGASLSEQFF. The CDR3 region has the DNA TGTGCCAGCAGCGTGGCTAGCGGGGGGGCGTCCCTCAGTGAGCAGTTCTTC.

The gene calls are TRBV28 and TRBJ2-1; 14 bases agree with TRBD2. Germline V lookup: CDR1 MDHEN, CDR2 SYDVKM. V was pared by 5 bases and J by 6 bases, with 15 bases of the junction left unmatched. The CDR3 consists of 19 residues. The CDR3 region has the DNA TGTGCCAGCAGTCCCTGGTCGGGACTAGCGGGAGTCGGGTTCAATGAGCAGTTCTTC. Protein: CASSPWSGLAGVGFNEQFF.

This clonotype was counted at least ten times. The genes are TRBV7-3 and TRBJ1-1, with D hard to call. The CDR3 has 13 residues. Germline CDR1 SGHTA, CDR2 FQGTGA. V was trimmed by 5 bases and J by 1 base, leaving 8 bases between them. This CDR3 is CASSHDGNTEAFF. The CDR3 coding sequence is TGTGCCAGCAGCCATGACGGGAACACTGAAGCTTTCTTT.

At least ten counts were recorded for this clonotype. The chain combines TRBV10-3 with TRBJ2-1; the D gene is possibly TRBD2 (5 bases). Per germline, CDR1 ENHRY and CDR2 SYGVKD. The length of the CDR3 is 15 residues. Deletions cut 6 bases from V and 3 bases from J, with 15 bases between. This CDR3 is CAISGGRGDYNEQFF. CDR3 sequence (DNA): TGTGCCATCAGCGGCGGGCGAGGAGACTACAATGAGCAGTTCTTC.

The chain recombines TRBV5-1 with TRBJ2-7; tentative D call: TRBD2 (6 bases). V shed 4 bases and J shed 5 bases, with 19 bases lying between them. Germline CDR1 reads SGHRS; CDR2 reads YFSETQ. The CDR3 covers 15 residues. The CDR3 region is CASSETSGRSDEQYF. In nucleotides, the CDR3 is TGCGCCAGCAGCGAGACCTCTGGGAGGAGTGACGAGCAGTACTTC. Full variable domain (rest looked up from reference TRBV5-1 and TRBJ2-7): KAGVTQTPRYLIKTRGQQVTLSCSPISGHRSVSWYQQTPGQGLQFLFEYFSETQRNKGNFPGRFSGRQFSNSRSEMNVSTLELGDSALYLCASSETSGRSDEQYFGPGTRLTVT.

Ten or more counts support this clonotype. This chain joins TRBV6-5 and TRBJ1-6; a weak D match, TRBD1 (6 bases). Germline V gene data show CDR1 as MNHEY and CDR2 as SVGAGI. The V and J ends lost 5 bases and 9 bases respectively, with 11 bases between them. CDR3 length equals 13 residues. In DNA form, the CDR3 reads TGTGCCAGCAGTACAACAGGGTCTTCACCCCTCCACTTT. Residues: CASSTTGSSPLHF.

The table lists this clonotype with many counts. The chain has TRBV12-3 or TRBV12-4 and TRBJ1-5; 8 nucleotides match TRBD1. This CDR3 contains 15 residues. With V trimmed by 5 bases and J by 9 bases, 12 bases remained unmatched. The CDR3 sequence is CASSRTGNSIMPQHF. The CDR3 nucleotides read TGTGCCAGCAGTAGGACAGGGAACTCAATCATGCCCCAGCATTTT.

The sample holds many counts of this clonotype. V is TRBV11-2 and J is TRBJ2-5; 7 nucleotides agree with TRBD2. The CDR3 has 16 amino acids. V lost 5 bases and J lost 2; bases outside the gene matches: 11. Germline CDR1 and CDR2: SGHAT and FQNNGV. The CDR3 DNA reads TGTGCCAGCAGCGCGGATGTGGGGGGGTTTCAAGAGACCCAGTACTTC. Its protein product is CASSADVGGFQETQYF.

With respect to this clonotype: This may arise from a read error, as a much more abundant clone is one base away. V and J are TRBV20-1 and TRBJ2-3, with 10 bases aligning to TRBD2. Trimming removed 4 bases from V and 2 bases from J; junction bases left unmatched: 6. Germline CDR1 and CDR2: DFQATT and SNEGSKA (reference sequence). This CDR3 has 15 amino acids. This CDR3 is CSAMEGLANTDTQYF. The CDR3 region has the DNA TGCAGTGCTATGGAGGGACTAGCGAACACAGATACGCAGTATTTT.

This clonotype appeared many times. This chain uses TRBV6-5 with TRBJ2-6; TRBD2 aligns across 7 bases. The CDR3 contains 16 residues. CDR1 and CDR2 from the germline V gene are MNHEY and SVGAGI. V gave up 6 bases and J gave up 1 base; unmatched junction bases: 6. The CDR3 here is CASSPAGVSGANVLTF. The CDR3 DNA sequence: TGTGCCAGCAGCCCGGCGGGGGTGTCTGGGGCCAACGTCCTGACTTTC.

This clonotype was observed at least ten times. This chain joins TRBV2 and TRBJ1-1; D is unclear. V was shortened by 4 bases and J by 1 base, with 7 bases between the two germline ends. This CDR3 spans 13 amino acids. In germline, CDR1 is SNHLY, CDR2 FYNNEI. The CDR3, as DNA: TGTGCCAGCAGTGGAGAGCAGAACACTGAAGCTTTCTTT. Encoded protein: CASSGEQNTEAFF.

This clonotype has at least ten counts. The chain employs TRBV20-1 and TRBJ2-6; 13 bases are shared with TRBD2. V lost 3 bases to trimming and J lost 0 bases; unmatched junction nucleotides: 14. This CDR3 has 21 amino acids. The germline gives CDR1 DFQATT, CDR2 SNEGSKA (reference sequence). The DNA of the CDR3 is TGCAGTGCTAGCCCGACTAGCGGGGGGCTAACCATTCCCTCTGGGGCCAACGTCCTGACTTTC. As protein: CSASPTSGGLTIPSGANVLTF.

This clonotype was observed a few times. The rearrangement joins TRBV18 to TRBJ2-2, with a tentative D call TRBD1 (5 bases). The CDR3 loop spans 15 amino acids. Trimming removed 4 bases at V and 7 bases at J, with 16 bases between. Germline CDR1 KGHSH, CDR2 LQKENI. CDR3 bases: TGTGCCAGCTCACGATCAACAGGAGTGGACGGGGAGCTGTTTTTT. Translation: CASSRSTGVDGELFF.

The chain combines TRBV27 with TRBJ2-7; a possible D gene is TRBD2 (5 bases). The CDR3 extends over 14 amino acids. Per the germline V gene, CDR1 is MNHEY and CDR2 is SMNVEV (reference sequence). Between the trimmed V and J ends, which lost 8 bases and 6 bases, there was a span of 20 bases. CDR3 residues: CASGWDDYRPEQYV. The CDR3, as DNA: TGTGCCAGCGGTTGGGATGACTATAGGCCCGAGCAGTACGTC.

This clonotype was seen ten or more times. The V call is TRBV5-5, the J call TRBJ1-5; 10 bases fit TRBD1. The J segment lost 7 bases and the V segment lost 4 bases, leaving 8 bases of the junction unmatched. Germline V gene data show CDR1 as SGHKS and CDR2 as YYEKEE (reference sequence). The CDR3 extends over 15 amino acids. CDR3 sequence (DNA): TGTGCCAGCAGCGCGGGACAGGGGTTTGGCCAGCCCCAGCATTTT. Amino acid sequence: CASSAGQGFGQPQHF.

This clonotype was counted many times. The J gene is TRBJ1-1, the V gene TRBV2; no clear D gene. This CDR3 has 13 amino acids. With 4 bases removed from V and 6 bases from J, the gap between germline ends came to 12 bases. Per germline, CDR1 SNHLY and CDR2 FYNNEI. This chain's CDR3 is CASSGFLNSEAFF. As DNA, the CDR3 is TGTGCCAGCAGTGGGTTTCTTAACTCTGAAGCTTTCTTT. Using reference TRBV2 and TRBJ1-1 for the parts outside the CDR3, the full variable domain is EPEVTQTPSHQVTQMGQEVILRCVPISNHLYFYWYRQILGQKVEFLVSFYNNEISEKSEIFDDQFSVERPDGSNFTLKIRSTKLEDSAMYFCASSGFLNSEAFFGQGTRLTVV.

This clonotype was picked up many times. The V call is TRBV5-6, the J call TRBJ2-5; 7 positions agree with TRBD1. The CDR3 length is 17 residues. The germline gives CDR1 SGHDT, CDR2 YYEEEE. The junction had 18 bases not matched to a gene; V was cut back by 5 bases and J by 5 bases. The CDR3 sequence is CASSPQLDRFLWETQYF. The CDR3 nucleotides read TGTGCCAGCAGTCCCCAGCTGGACAGGTTTTTATGGGAGACCCAGTACTTC.

There are many counts of this clonotype. The J gene is TRBJ2-7, the V gene TRBV12-3 or TRBV12-4; 9 bases are a match to TRBD1. The CDR3 covers 14 residues. The J segment lost 3 bases and the V segment lost 6 bases, leaving 6 bases of the junction unmatched. CDR3 amino acids: CASSAGTGNYEQYF. The CDR3 DNA sequence: TGTGCCAGCAGCGCCGGGACAGGGAACTACGAGCAGTACTTC.